This TCR beta chain was retrieved from a study of control samples from healthy donors and cancer patients. Losses at the gene ends were 5 bases for V and 7 bases for J; bases not matched to a gene: 7. The germline CDR1 and CDR2 sequences are SGHAT and FQNNGV. The CDR3 has 14 residues. Data came from immunoSEQ multiplex PCR; TCRdb stores just in-frame clones and leaves some out. The sample comprises some 150,000 clones, about 93% of which are singletons, and more than 2% rests with the top ten. The specimen was blood. V gene TRBV11-2 combines with J gene TRBJ2-1; 8 positions agree with TRBD1. The clonotype was recovered from a man between 45 and 60 years old in good health. CDR3: CASSPPDRVNEQFF. For the CDR3, the DNA is TGTGCCAGCAGCCCCCCGGACAGGGTTAATGAGCAGTTCTTC.